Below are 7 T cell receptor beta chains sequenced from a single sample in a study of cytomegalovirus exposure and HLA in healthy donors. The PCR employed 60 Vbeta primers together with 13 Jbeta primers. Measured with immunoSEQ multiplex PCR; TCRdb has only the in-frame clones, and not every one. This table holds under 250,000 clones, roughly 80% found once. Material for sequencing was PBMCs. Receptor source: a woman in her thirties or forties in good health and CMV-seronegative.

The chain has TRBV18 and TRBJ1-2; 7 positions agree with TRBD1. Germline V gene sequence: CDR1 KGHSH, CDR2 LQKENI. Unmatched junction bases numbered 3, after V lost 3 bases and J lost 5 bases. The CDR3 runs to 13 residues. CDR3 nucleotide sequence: TGTGCCAGCTCACCCGACAGGGCTTATGGCTACACCTTC. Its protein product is CASSPDRAYGYTF.

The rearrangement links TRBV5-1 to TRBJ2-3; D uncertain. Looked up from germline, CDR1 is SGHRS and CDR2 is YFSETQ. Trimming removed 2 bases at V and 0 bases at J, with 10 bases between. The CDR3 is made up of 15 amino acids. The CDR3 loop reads CASSFVSPSTDTQYF. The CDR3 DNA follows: TGCGCCAGCAGCTTCGTATCCCCTAGCACAGATACGCAGTATTTT.

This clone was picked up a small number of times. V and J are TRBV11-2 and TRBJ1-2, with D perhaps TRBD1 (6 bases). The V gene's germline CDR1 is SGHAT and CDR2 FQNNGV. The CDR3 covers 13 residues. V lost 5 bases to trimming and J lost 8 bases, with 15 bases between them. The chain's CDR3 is CASSRTGLEGYTF. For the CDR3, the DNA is TGTGCCAGCAGCCGCACAGGGCTCGAGGGCTACACCTTC.

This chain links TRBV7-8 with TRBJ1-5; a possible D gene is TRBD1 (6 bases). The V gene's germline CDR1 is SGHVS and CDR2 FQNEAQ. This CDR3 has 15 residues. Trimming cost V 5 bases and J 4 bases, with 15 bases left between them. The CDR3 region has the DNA TGTGCCAGCAGCCAGCTAGACAGGCCGAATCAGCCCCAGCATTTT. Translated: CASSQLDRPNQPQHF.

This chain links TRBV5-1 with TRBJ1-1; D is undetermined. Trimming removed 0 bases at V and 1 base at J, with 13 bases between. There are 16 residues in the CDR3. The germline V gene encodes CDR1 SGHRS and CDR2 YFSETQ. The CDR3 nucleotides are TGCGCCAGCAGCTTGGGGTCAGTACGGGGGAACACTGAAGCTTTCTTT. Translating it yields CASSLGSVRGNTEAFF.

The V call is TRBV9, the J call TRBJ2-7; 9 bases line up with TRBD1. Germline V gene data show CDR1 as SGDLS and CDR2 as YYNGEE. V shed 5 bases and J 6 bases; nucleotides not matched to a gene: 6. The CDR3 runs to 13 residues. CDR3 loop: CASSNTGGGEQYF. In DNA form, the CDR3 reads TGTGCCAGCAGTAATACAGGGGGCGGCGAGCAGTACTTC.

The CDR3 sequence: CASSPGDTGELFF. CDR3 nucleotides: TGCGCCAGCAGCCCGGGGGATACCGGGGAGCTGTTTTTT. The V and J genes are TRBV5-1 and TRBJ2-2, with D tentatively TRBD2 (6 bases). The CDR3 runs 13 residues. The V and J ends lost 4 bases and 5 bases respectively, with 9 bases between them. Germline assignment: CDR1 SGHRS and CDR2 YFSETQ.